The rows below give T cell receptor beta chains drawn from one sample of a study of cytomegalovirus exposure and HLA in healthy donors. TCRdb's copy holds only in-frame clones and misses some; the assay was immunoSEQ multiplex PCR. Of 200,000 or so clones in the sample, 83% were seen once. The sample taken for sequencing was PBMCs. The receptors were gathered from a girl between 10 and 17 years old in good health and CMV-seronegative. CDR3s include the opening cysteine and the closing phenylalanine or tryptophan. A D gene is named only where the DNA matches it firmly. Not all rows give a size; the values are once, few, many and, for expanded clones, a class.

CDR3: CASSLGTVDGYTF
DNA: TGTGCCAGCAGCTTAGGGACAGTCGATGGCTACACCTTC
J: TRBJ1-2
length: 13
V: TRBV9
size: once
D: TRBD1

CDR3: CASSVLQGPGELFF
DNA: TGTGCCAGCAGCGTATTACAGGGTCCCGGGGAGCTGTTTTTT
J: TRBJ2-2
length: 14
V: TRBV9
size: .
D: .

CDR3: CASSAEGNTDTQYF
DNA: TGTGCCAGCAGTGCCGAGGGAAACACAGATACGCAGTATTTT
J: TRBJ2-3
length: 14
V: TRBV6-4
size: .
D: .

CDR3: CASSHDASGTGVEKLFF
DNA: TGCGCCAGCAGCCATGACGCTTCCGGGACAGGGGTTGAAAAACTGTTTTTT
J: TRBJ1-4
length: 17
V: TRBV4-3
size: .
D: TRBD1

CDR3: CASKEESYGYTF
DNA: TGTGCCAGCAAGGAGGAGAGCTATGGCTACACCTTC
J: TRBJ1-2
length: 12
V: TRBV2
size: .
D: .

CDR3: CASAAAGLVETQYF
DNA: TGTGCCAGCGCCGCGGCAGGGTTGGTAGAGACCCAGTACTTC
J: TRBJ2-5
length: 14
V: TRBV6-6
size: .
D: .

CDR3: CASSSQGAGDYGYTF
DNA: TGTGCCAGCAGTTCCCAGGGGGCGGGCGACTATGGCTACACCTTC
J: TRBJ1-2
length: 15
V: TRBV27
size: .
D: TRBD1

CDR3: CASGFVAGGTGELFF
DNA: TGTGCCAGTGGTTTCGTAGCGGGAGGTACCGGGGAGCTGTTTTTT
J: TRBJ2-2
length: 15
V: TRBV19
size: once
D: TRBD2

CDR3: CASSTGHREQYF
DNA: TGTGCCAGCAGCACGGGACACCGGGAGCAGTACTTC
J: TRBJ2-7
length: 12
V: TRBV6-5
size: once
D: .

CDR3: CASSFRDSDEQYF
DNA: TGTGCCAGCAGCTTCCGGGACAGCGACGAGCAGTACTTC
J: TRBJ2-7
length: 13
V: TRBV5-4
size: .
D: TRBD1

CDR3: CASSYQDMYTYEQYF
DNA: TGTGCCAGCAGTTACCAAGACATGTATACCTACGAGCAGTACTTT
J: TRBJ2-7
length: 15
V: TRBV6-5
size: once
D: .

CDR3: CSARQGTEAFF
DNA: TGCAGTGCAAGGCAGGGCACTGAAGCTTTCTTT
J: TRBJ1-1
length: 11
V: TRBV20-1
size: .
D: .

CDR3: CASSPGDTQYF
DNA: TGTGCCAGCAGCCCGGGAGATACGCAGTATTTT
J: TRBJ2-3
length: 11
V: TRBV14
size: .
D: .

CDR3: CASSLTQSQPQHF
DNA: TGTGCCAGCAGCTTAACACAGAGTCAGCCCCAGCATTTT
J: TRBJ1-5
length: 13
V: TRBV7-3
size: .
D: .